This entry describes one T cell receptor (beta chain). The entry originates in a study of blood T cell repertoires in COVID-19. Only in-frame clones appear in the TCRdb table, and some are missing; sequencing was by immunoSEQ multiplex PCR. The table lists some 160,000 clones, around four fifths of them singletons. V was cut by 4 bases and J by 5 bases, with 16 bases left in between. In germline, CDR1 is SGHTA, CDR2 FQGTGA. The CDR3 spans 15 residues. Input material: PBMCs or T cells enriched from blood (not recorded which). The TCR was taken from a middle-aged woman who had recovered from COVID-19. The chain employs TRBV7-3 and TRBJ2-3; a weak D match, TRBD2 (5 bases). In DNA form, the CDR3 reads TGTGCCAGCAGCTACTCTAGCTCCGCCGGAGATACGCAGTATTTT. It encodes CASSYSSSAGDTQYF.